What follows is one TCR beta chain and its context. Its antigen is unknown. Germline V gives CDR1 SGHNT, CDR2 YYREEE (reference sequence). Trimming cost V 3 bases and J 5 bases; bases outside gene matches: 7. The CDR3 loop spans 15 amino acids. The entry originates in a study of cytomegalovirus exposure and HLA in healthy donors. General study results and limits: A further, later analysis showed that HLA-associated TCR beta chains (compared with equally common others) were more clonally expanded.

PCR amplification relied on 60 Vbeta primers (plus 13 Jbeta primers). Sequencing used immunoSEQ multiplex PCR; TCRdb keeps in-frame clones, though not all of them. The sample carries about 170,000 clones, under 90% recorded once. The sequenced material came from PBMCs. The chain links TRBV5-4 to TRBJ2-5, with 10 bases identical to TRBD2. The receptor's source is a male donor in good health and CMV-seronegative. The CDR3 DNA follows: TGTGCCAGCAGCTCCAGCGGGGGGGCCTATGAGACCCAGTACTTC. Translation: CASSSSGGAYETQYF.